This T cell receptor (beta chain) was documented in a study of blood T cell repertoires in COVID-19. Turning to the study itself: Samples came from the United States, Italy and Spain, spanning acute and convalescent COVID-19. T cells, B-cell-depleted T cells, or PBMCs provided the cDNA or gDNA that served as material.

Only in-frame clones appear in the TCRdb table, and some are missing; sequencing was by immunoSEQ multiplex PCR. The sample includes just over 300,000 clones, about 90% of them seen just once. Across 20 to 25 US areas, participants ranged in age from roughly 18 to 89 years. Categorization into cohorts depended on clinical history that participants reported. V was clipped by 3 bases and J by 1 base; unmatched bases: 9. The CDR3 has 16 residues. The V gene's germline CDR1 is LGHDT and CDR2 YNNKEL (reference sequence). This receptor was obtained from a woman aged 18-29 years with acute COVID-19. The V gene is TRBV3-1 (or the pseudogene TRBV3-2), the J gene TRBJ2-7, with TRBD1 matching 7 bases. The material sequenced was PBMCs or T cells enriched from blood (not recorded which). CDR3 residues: CASSHYTGTASYEQYF. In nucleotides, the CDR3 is TGTGCCAGCAGCCACTACACCGGGACAGCTTCCTACGAGCAGTACTTC.